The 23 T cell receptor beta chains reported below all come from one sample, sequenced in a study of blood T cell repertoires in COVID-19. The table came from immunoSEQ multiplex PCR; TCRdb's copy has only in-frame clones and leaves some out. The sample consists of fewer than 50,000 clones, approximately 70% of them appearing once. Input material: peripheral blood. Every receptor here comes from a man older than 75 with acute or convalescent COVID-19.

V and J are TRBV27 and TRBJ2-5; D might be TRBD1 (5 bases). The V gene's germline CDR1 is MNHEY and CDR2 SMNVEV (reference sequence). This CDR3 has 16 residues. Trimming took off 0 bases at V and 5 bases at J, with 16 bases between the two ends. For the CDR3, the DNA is TGTGCCAGCAGTTTATCGCAGGGCCTGCCTTGGGAGACCCAGTACTTC. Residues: CASSLSQGLPWETQYF.

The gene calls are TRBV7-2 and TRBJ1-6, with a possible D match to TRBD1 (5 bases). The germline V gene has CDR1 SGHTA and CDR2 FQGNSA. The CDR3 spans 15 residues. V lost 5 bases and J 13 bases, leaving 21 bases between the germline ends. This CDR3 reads CASSQRGDLIVPLHF. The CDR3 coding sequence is TGTGCCAGCAGCCAACGGGGGGATTTAATTGTGCCCCTCCACTTT.

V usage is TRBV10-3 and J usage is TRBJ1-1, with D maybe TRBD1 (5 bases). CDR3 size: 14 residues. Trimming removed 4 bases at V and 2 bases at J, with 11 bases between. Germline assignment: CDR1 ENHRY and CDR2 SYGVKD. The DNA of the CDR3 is TGTGCCATCAGTGCCTCAGGGCTTAACACTGAAGCTTTCTTT. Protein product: CAISASGLNTEAFF.

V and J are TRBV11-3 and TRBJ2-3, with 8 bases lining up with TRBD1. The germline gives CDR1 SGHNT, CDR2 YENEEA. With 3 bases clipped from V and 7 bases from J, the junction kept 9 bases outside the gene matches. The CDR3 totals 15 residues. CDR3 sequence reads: CASSFLTGAGNTQYF. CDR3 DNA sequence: TGTGCCAGCAGCTTCCTGACAGGGGCGGGTAATACGCAGTATTTT.

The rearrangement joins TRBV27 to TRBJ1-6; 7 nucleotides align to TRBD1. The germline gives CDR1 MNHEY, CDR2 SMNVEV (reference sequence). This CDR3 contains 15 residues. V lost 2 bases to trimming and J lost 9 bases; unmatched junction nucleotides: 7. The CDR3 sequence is CASSLRQGGLSPLHF. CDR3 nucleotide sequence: TGTGCCAGCAGTTTACGGCAGGGGGGACTTTCACCCCTCCACTTT.

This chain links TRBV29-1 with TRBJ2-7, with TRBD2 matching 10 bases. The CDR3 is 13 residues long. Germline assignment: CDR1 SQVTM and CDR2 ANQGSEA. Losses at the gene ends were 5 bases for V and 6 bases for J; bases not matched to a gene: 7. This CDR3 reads CSVSSGSTPEQYF. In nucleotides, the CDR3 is TGCAGCGTTTCTAGCGGGAGTACTCCCGAGCAGTACTTC.

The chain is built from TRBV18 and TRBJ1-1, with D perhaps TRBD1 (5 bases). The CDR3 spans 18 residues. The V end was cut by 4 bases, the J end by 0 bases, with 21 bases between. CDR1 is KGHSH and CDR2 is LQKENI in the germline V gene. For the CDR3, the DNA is TGTGCCAGCTCACTCGCCAACGGACTAAGGGGACTGAACACTGAAGCTTTCTTT. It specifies CASSLANGLRGLNTEAFF.

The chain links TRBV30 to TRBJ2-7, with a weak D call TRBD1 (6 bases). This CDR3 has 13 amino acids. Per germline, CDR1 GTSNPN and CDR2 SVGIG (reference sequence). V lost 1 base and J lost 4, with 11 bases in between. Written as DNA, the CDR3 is TGTGCCTGGAGTGCGGGACAACTTTACGAGCAGTACTTC. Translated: CAWSAGQLYEQYF.

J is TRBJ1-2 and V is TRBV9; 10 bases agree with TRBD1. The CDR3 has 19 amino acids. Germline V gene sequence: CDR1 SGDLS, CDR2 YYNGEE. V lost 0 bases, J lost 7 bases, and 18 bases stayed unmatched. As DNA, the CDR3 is TGTGCCAGCAGCGTAGTGCCCCCCCCACCGGGACAGGGGTTTGGTGGCTACACCTTC. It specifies CASSVVPPPPGQGFGGYTF.

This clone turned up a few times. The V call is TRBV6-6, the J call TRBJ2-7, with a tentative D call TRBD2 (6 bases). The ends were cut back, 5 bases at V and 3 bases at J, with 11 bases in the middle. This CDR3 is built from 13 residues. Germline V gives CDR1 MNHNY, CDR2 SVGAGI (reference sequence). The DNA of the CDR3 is TGTGCCAGCAGTCCGGGGGTCGACTACGAGCAGTACTTC. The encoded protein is CASSPGVDYEQYF.

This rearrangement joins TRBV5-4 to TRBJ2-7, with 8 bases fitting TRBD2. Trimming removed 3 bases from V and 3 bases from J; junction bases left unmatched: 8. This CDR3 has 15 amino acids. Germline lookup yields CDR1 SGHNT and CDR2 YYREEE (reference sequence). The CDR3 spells CASSSGTRGFYEQYF. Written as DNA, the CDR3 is TGTGCCAGCAGCTCCGGGACTAGGGGTTTCTACGAGCAGTACTTC.

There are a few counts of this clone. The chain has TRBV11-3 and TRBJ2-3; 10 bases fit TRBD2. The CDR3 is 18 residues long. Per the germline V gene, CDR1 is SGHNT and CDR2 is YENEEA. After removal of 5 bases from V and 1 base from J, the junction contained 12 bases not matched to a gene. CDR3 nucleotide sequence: TGTGCCAGCAGCGTCGGGACTAGCGCTAATCGCGGCACAGATACGCAGTATTTT. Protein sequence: CASSVGTSANRGTDTQYF.

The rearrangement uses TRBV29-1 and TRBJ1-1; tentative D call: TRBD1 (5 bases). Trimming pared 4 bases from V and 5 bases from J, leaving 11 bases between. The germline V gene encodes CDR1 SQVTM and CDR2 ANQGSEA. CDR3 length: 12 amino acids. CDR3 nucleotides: TGCAGCGTTGGGGGGGTCGAGACTGAAGCTTTCTTT. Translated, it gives CSVGGVETEAFF.

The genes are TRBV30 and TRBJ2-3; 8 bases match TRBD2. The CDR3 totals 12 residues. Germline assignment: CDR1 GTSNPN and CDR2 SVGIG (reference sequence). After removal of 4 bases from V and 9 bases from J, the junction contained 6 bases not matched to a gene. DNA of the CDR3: TGTGCCTGGACTAGCGGGCGTACCACGCAGTATTTT. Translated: CAWTSGRTTQYF.

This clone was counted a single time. The CDR3 is CASRPTGAGGTGELFF. CDR3 in DNA: TGCGCCAGCAGGCCAACAGGGGCCGGAGGGACCGGGGAGCTGTTTTTT. This chain connects TRBV10-1 to TRBJ2-2; D possibly corresponds to TRBD1 (7 bases). Trimming left V 6 bases short and J 5 bases short, with 19 bases between. CDR3 size: 16 residues. Per germline, CDR1 WNHNN and CDR2 SYGVQD (reference sequence).

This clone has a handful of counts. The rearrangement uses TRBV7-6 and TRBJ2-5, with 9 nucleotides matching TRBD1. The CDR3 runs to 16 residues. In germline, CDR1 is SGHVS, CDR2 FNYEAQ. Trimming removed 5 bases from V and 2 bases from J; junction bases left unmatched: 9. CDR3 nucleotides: TGTGCCAGCAGCCCCCGGGACAGGGAGGTTCAAGAGACCCAGTACTTC. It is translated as CASSPRDREVQETQYF.

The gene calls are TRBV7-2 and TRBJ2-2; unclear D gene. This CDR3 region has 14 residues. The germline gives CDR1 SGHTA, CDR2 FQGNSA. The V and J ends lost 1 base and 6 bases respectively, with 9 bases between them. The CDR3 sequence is CASSLDGSPGELFF. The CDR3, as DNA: TGTGCCAGCAGCTTAGATGGTAGCCCCGGGGAGCTGTTTTTT.

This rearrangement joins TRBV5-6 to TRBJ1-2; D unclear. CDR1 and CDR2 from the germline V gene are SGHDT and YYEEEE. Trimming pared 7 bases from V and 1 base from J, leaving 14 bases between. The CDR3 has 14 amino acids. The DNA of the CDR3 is TGTGCCAGCGCCCGGGGAACAGATAACTATGGCTACACCTTC. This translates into CASARGTDNYGYTF.

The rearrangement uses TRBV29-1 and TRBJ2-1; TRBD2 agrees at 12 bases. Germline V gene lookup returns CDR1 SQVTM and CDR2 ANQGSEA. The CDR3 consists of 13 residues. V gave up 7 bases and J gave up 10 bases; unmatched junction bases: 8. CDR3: CSARTSGVGEQFF. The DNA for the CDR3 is TGCAGCGCCCGGACTAGCGGGGTTGGCGAGCAGTTCTTC.

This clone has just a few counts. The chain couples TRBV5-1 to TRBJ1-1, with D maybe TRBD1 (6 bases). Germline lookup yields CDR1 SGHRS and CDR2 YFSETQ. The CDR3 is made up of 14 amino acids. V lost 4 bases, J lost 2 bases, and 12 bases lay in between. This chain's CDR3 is CASSPVTGNTEAFF. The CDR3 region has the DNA TGCGCCAGCAGCCCTGTGACAGGAAACACTGAAGCTTTCTTT.

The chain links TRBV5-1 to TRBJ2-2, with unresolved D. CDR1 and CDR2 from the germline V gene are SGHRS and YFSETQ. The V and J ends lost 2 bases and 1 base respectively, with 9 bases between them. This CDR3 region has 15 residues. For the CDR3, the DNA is TGCGCCAGCAGCTTAAATCAGGTGAACACCGGGGAGCTGTTTTTT. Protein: CASSLNQVNTGELFF.

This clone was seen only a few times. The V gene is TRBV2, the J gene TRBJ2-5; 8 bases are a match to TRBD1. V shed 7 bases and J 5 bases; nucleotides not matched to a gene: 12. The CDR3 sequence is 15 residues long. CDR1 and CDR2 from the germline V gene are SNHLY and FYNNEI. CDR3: CASTKDRGPLETQYF. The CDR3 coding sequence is TGTGCCAGCACGAAAGACAGGGGACCTCTCGAGACCCAGTACTTC.

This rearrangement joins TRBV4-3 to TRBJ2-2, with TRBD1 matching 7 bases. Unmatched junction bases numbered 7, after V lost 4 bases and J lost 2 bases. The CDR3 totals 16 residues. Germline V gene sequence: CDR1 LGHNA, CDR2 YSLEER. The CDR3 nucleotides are TGCGCCAGCAGCCCTGGACAGGCCCTAAACACCGGGGAGCTGTTTTTT. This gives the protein CASSPGQALNTGELFF.